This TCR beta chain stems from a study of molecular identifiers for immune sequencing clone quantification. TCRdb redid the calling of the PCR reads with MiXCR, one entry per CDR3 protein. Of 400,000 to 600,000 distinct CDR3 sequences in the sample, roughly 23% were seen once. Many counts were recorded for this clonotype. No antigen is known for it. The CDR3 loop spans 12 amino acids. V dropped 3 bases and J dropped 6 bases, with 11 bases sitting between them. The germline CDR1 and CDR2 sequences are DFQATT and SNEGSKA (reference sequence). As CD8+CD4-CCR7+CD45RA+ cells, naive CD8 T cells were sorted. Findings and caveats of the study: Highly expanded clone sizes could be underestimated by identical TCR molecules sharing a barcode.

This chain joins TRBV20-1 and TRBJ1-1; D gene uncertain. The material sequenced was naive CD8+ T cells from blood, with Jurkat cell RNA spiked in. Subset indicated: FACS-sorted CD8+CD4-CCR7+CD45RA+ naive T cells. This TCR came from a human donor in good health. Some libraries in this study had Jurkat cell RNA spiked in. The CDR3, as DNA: TGCAGTGCTAGTTTGGTTGCTTCTGAAGCTTTCTTT. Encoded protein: CSASLVASEAFF.